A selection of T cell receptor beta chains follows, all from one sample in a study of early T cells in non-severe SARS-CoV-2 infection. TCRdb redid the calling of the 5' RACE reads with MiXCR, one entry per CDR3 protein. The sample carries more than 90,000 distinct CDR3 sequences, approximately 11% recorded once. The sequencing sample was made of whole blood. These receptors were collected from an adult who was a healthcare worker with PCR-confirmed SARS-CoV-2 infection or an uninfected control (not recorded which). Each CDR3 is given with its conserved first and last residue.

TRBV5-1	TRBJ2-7	CASSPADSYEQYF
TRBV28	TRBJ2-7	CASSNGARGIHEQYF
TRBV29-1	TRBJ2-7	CSAGQAVEQYF
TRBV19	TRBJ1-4	CASRSRLEKLFF
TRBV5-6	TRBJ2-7	CASRTGFGEQYF
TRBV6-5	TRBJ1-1	CASRRNTGDTEAFF
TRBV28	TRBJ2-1	CAAGGGYNEQFF
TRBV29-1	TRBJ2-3	CSVEDRGAVEDTQYF
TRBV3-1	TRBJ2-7	CASSLRYGGDEQYF
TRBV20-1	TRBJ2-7	CSADMTDHPYEQYF
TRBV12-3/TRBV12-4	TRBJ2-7	CASSSRDRGPREQYF
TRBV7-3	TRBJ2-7	CASSLPLGAYEQYF
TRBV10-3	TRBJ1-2	CAISEQNRGNYGYTF
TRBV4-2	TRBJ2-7	CASSQRSGLGSYEQYF
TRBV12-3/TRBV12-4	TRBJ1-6	CASTKRDRRSNSPLHF
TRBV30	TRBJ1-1	CAWSLRTGLSEAFF
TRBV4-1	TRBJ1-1	CASSQGPLAEAFF
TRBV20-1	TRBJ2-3	CSARDLGGLFTDTQYF
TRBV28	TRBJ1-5	CASSFLAQGNQPQHF
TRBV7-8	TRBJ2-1	CASSFRDRTNNEQFF
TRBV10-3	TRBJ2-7	CAISEPGPYEQYF
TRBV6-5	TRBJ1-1	CASSYQGTTEAFF
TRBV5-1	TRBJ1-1	CASSLVSGNTEAFF
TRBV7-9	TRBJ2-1	CASSSPGTGDNEQFF
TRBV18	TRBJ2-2	CASSPRQPNTGELFF
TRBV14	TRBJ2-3	CASSQVQNTQYF
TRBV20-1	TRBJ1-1	CSAHSQGGNTEAFF
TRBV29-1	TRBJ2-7	CSVTAGTGGPYEQYF
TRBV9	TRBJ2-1	CASSRGLVNEQFF
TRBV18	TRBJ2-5	CASSPGGRETQYF
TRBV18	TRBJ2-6	CASSPRGQGSSGANVLTF
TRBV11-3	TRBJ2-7	CASSFATGQGNEQYF
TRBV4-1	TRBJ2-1	CAGSQGIDEQFF
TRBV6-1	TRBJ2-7	CASSAGGREQYF
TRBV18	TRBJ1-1	CASSPAVNTEAFF
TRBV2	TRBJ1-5	CASVGRGNQPQHF
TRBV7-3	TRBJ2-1	CASSLTTGPDYNEQFF
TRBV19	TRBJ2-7	CASRNPGTDYEQYF
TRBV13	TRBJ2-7	CASSLVGSSSYEQYF
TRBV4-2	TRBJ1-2	CASSPPTGPTYGYTF
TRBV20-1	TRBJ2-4	CSARAPVGKNIQYF
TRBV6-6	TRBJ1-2	CASSYLAEYGYTF
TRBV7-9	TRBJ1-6	CASSLLQGTSPLHF
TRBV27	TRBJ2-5	CASSPDYQETQYF
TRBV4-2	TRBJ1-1	CASSQDGWETEAFF
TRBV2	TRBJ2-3	CASSGQGATDTQYF
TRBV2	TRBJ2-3	CASRILSLSTDTQYF
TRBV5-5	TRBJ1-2	CASSSGQGAIYGYTF